This TCR beta chain was observed in a study of cytomegalovirus exposure and HLA in healthy donors. Primers included in the PCR were 60 Vbeta and 13 Jbeta primers. Data came from immunoSEQ multiplex PCR; TCRdb stores just in-frame clones and leaves some out. The sample holds 180,000 or so clones; under 80% are singletons and the top ten take roughly 2.5%. The germline V and J ends were trimmed by 5 bases and 2 bases, with 16 bases remaining between them. CDR3 length: 15 amino acids. Looked up from germline, CDR1 is SGHAT and CDR2 is FQNNGV. Input material: PBMCs. The sequence derives from a human donor in good health. The chain carries TRBV11-2 and TRBJ2-7; weak D call: TRBD2 (6 bases). CDR3 sequence: CASSLGWRGTYEQYF. CDR3 bases: TGTGCCAGCAGCCTCGGTTGGAGGGGAACCTACGAGCAGTACTTC.